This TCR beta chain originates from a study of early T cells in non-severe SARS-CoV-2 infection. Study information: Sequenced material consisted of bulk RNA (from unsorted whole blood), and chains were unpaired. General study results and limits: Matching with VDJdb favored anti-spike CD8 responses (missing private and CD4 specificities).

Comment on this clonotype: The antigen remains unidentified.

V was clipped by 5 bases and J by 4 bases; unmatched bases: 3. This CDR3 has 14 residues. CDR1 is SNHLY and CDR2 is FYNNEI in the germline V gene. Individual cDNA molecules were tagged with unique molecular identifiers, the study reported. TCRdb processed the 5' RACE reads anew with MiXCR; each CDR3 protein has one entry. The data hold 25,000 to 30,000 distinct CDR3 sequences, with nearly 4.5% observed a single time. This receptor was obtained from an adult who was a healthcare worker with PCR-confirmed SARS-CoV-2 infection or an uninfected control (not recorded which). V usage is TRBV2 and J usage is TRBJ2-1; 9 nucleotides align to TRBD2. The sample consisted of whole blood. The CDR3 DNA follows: TGTGCCAGCAGTCGACTAGCGGCGTACAATGAGCAGTTCTTC. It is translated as CASSRLAAYNEQFF.